One sample yielded the 8 T cell receptor beta chains listed below, sequenced in a study of T cell responses to AZD1222 COVID-19 vaccine (dated by TCRdb to 2020 to 2022). The sample's time point label is to be understood as: baseline before first vaccination. Libraries were prepared through the immunoSEQ multiplex PCR assay. The source is immuneACCESS, and TCRdb retained only in-frame sequences with V and J called. Part of the clones is not carried over; for the studies checked, unresolved V genes explain less than half of this, and the remainder is unexplained. The sample records approximately 120,000 clones, 90% to 95% of which are singletons. The top ten clonotypes cover 4.5% of the sample. The starting material was peripheral blood, obtained on day 0 of AZD1222 vaccination. These receptors were taken from an adult in good health.

The rearrangement uses TRBV9 and TRBJ1-6; D remains unclear. Germline V lookup: CDR1 SGDLS, CDR2 YYNGEE. V lost 3 bases to trimming and J lost 5 bases, with 6 bases between them. This CDR3 is 13 amino acids long. CDR3 coding DNA: TGTGCCAGCAGCGAGCGGGATAATTCACCCCTCCACTTT. The encoded protein is CASSERDNSPLHF.

This chain links TRBV7-9 with TRBJ2-4, with a tentative D call TRBD2 (6 bases). The CDR3 covers 14 residues. The germline CDR1 and CDR2 sequences are SEHNR and FQNEAQ (reference sequence). The V and J ends lost 7 bases and 6 bases respectively, with 16 bases between them. The CDR3 DNA is TGTGCCAGCACGGAGGGGCGCTGGGGAAACATTCAGTACTTC. Amino acids: CASTEGRWGNIQYF.

This clone was recorded once. The V gene is TRBV18, the J gene TRBJ1-4, with D tentatively TRBD1 (6 bases). V lost 6 bases to trimming and J lost 14 bases, with 16 bases between them. Per germline, CDR1 KGHSH and CDR2 LQKENI. This CDR3 has 12 amino acids. CDR3 sequence (DNA): TGTGCCAGCTCTCGGGACACCAAGGGTCTGTTTTTT. This encodes CASSRDTKGLFF.

This chain links TRBV6-5 with TRBJ2-2, with a weak D call TRBD2 (5 bases). Trimming shortened V by 1 base and J by 3 bases, and 12 bases separated the two germline ends. The CDR3 spans 16 residues. The V gene's germline CDR1 is MNHEY and CDR2 SVGAGI. The CDR3 nucleotides are TGTGCCAGCAGTTACTTGAGGGCAGATTACACCGGGGAGCTGTTTTTT. Translation gives CASSYLRADYTGELFF.

This clone was counted once. The chain combines TRBV5-1 with TRBJ1-6; D is unresolved. From germline, CDR1 is SGHRS and CDR2 YFSETQ. Trimming cost V 0 bases and J 6 bases, with 13 bases left between them. The CDR3 length is 16 residues. The CDR3 bases are TGCGCCAGCAGCTTGGAGGGCAGGCAGGTTAATTCACCCCTCCACTTT. Amino acids: CASSLEGRQVNSPLHF.

This chain connects TRBV4-2 to TRBJ2-1; 8 nucleotides agree with TRBD2. From germline, CDR1 is LGHNA and CDR2 YNFKEQ. The CDR3 sequence is 16 residues long. J was trimmed by 8 bases and V by 3 bases; bases with no gene match: 12. CDR3 region: CASSQDLAGGADEQFF. CDR3 nucleotides: TGTGCCAGCAGCCAGGATTTAGCCGGGGGGGCCGATGAGCAGTTCTTC.

The chain recombines TRBV27 with TRBJ1-3, with unresolved D. Germline lookup yields CDR1 MNHEY and CDR2 SMNVEV (reference sequence). The V end was cut by 0 bases, the J end by 0 bases, with 9 bases between. This CDR3 spans 16 amino acids. CDR3 region: CASSLSGRISGNTIYF. CDR3 nucleotides: TGTGCCAGCAGTTTATCTGGACGGATCTCTGGAAACACCATATATTTT.

The chain is built from TRBV7-2 and TRBJ2-1, with 9 bases matching TRBD1. Germline assignment: CDR1 SGHTA and CDR2 FQGNSA. This CDR3 contains 13 residues. Unmatched junction bases numbered 3, after V lost 6 bases and J lost 6 bases. CDR3 protein: CASRWTGVNEQFF. In DNA form, the CDR3 reads TGTGCCAGCAGATGGACAGGGGTCAATGAGCAGTTCTTC.